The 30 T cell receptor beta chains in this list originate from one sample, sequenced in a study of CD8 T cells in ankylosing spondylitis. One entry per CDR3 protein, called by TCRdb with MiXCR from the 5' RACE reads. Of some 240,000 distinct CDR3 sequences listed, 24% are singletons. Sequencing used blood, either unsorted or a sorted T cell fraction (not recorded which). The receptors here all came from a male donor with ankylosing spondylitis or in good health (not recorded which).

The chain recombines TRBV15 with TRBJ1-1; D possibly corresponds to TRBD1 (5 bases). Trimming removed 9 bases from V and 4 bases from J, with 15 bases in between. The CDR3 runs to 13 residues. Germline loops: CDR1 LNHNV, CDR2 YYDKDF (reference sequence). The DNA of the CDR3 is TGTGCCACACGACAGCCCCAGGTCACTGAAGCTTTCTTT. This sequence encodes CATRQPQVTEAFF.

CDR3 sequence: CASSWTGGRDTQYF. The CDR3, as DNA: TGTGCCAGCAGCTGGACAGGGGGTAGAGATACGCAGTATTTT. This rearrangement joins TRBV7-9 to TRBJ2-3, with 10 bases lining up with TRBD1. Germline V CDR1 and CDR2: SEHNR, FQNEAQ (reference sequence). Trimming at V came to 4 bases and at J to 5 bases, leaving 3 bases not matched to a gene. This CDR3 has 14 residues.

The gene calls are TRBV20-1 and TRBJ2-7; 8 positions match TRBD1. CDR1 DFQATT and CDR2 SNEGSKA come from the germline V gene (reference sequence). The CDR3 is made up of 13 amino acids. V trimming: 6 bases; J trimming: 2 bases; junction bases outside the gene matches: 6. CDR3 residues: CSAGDRGTYEQYF. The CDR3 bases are TGCAGTGCAGGAGACAGGGGAACCTACGAGCAGTACTTC.

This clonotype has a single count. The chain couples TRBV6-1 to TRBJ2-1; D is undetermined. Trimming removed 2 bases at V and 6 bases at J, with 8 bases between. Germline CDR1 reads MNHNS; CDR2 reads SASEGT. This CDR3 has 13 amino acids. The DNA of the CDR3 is TGTGCCAGCAGTGAAATCCAATCCAATGAGCAGTTCTTC. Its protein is CASSEIQSNEQFF.

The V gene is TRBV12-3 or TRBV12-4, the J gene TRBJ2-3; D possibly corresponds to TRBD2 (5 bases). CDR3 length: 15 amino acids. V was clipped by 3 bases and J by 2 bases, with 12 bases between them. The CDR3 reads CASSFGGRLTDTQYF. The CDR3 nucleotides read TGTGCCAGCAGTTTCGGAGGACGGCTCACAGATACGCAGTATTTT.

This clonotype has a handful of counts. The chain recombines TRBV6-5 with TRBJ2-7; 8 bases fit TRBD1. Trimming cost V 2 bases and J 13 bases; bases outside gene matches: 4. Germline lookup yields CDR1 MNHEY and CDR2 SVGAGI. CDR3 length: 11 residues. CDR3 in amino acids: CASSYRGQGYF. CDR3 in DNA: TGTGCCAGCAGTTACCGCGGACAGGGTTACTTC.

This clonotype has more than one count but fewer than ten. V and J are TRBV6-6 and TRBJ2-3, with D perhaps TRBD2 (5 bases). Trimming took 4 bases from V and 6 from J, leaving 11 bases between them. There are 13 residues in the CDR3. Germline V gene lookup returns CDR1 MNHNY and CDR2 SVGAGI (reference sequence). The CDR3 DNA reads TGTGCCAGCAGTTCCGAGGGAACCGATACGCAGTATTTT. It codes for CASSSEGTDTQYF.

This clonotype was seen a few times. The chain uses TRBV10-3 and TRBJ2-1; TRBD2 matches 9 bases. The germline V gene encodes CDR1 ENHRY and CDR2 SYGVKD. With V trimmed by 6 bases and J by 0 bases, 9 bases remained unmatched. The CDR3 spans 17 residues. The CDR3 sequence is CAIRGGTSLLSYNEQFF. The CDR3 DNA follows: TGTGCCATCAGGGGGGGGACTAGCCTTCTCTCCTACAATGAGCAGTTCTTC.

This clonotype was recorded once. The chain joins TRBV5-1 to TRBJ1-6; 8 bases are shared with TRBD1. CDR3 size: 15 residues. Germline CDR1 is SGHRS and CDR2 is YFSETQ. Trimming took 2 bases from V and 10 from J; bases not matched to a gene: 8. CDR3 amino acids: CASSLWQGARSPLHF. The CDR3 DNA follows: TGCGCCAGCAGCTTATGGCAGGGGGCGCGGTCACCCCTCCACTTT.

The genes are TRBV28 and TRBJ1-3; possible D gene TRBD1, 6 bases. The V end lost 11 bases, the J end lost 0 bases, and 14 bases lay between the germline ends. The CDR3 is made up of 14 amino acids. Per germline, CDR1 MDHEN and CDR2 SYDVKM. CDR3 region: CASRTGFSGNTIYF. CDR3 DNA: TGTGCCTCACGCACAGGGTTCTCTGGAAACACCATATATTTT.

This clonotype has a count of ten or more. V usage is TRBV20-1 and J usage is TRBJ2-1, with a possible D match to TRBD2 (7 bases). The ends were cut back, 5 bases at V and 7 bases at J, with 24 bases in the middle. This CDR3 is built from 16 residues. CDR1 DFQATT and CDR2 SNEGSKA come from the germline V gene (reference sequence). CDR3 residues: CSALGLMGGRGNEQFF. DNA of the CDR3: TGCAGTGCTCTGGGGCTGATGGGGGGGCGAGGGAATGAGCAGTTCTTC.

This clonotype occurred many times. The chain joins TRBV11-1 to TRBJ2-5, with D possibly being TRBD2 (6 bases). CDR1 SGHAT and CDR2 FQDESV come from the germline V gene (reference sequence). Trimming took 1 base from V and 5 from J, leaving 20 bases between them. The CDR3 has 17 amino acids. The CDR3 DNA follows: TGTGCCAGCAGCTTAGACGGAGTAGCGGCCCTTGGGGAGACCCAGTACTTC. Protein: CASSLDGVAALGETQYF.

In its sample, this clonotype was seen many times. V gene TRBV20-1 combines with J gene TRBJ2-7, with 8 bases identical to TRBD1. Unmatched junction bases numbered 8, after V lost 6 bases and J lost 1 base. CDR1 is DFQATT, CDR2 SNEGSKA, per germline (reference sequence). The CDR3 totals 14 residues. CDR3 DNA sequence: TGCAGTGCGCGACAGGGGATAGGATCCTACGAGCAGTACTTC. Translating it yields CSARQGIGSYEQYF.

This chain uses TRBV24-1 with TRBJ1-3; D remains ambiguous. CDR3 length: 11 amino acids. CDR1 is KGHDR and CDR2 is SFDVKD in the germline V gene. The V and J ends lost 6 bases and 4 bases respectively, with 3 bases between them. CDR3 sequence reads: CATSSGNTIYF. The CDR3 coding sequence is TGTGCCACCAGTAGCGGAAACACCATATATTTT.

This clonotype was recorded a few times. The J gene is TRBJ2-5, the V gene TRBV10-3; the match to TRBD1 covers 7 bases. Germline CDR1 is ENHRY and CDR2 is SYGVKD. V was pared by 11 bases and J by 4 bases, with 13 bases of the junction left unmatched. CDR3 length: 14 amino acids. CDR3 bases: TGTGCCTCCGAGGACAGGAAAAGGGGAGAGACCCAGTACTTC. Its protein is CASEDRKRGETQYF.

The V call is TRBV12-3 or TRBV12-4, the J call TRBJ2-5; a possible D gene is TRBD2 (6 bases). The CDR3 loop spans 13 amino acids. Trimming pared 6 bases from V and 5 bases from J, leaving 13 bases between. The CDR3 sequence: CASRTGGTETQYF. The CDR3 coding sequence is TGTGCCAGCAGGACCGGGGGTACGGAGACCCAGTACTTC.

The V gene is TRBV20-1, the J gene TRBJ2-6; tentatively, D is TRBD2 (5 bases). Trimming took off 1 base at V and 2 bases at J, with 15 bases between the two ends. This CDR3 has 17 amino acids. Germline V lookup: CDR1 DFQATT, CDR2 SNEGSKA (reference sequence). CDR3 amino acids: CSARVDKERTGANVLTF. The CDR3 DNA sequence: TGCAGTGCTAGAGTTGACAAGGAGCGGACTGGGGCCAACGTCCTGACTTTC.

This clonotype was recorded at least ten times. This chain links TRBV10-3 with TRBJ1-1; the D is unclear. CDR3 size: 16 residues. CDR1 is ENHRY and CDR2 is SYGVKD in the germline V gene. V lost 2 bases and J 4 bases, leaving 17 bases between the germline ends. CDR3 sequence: CAISEAPLSLGTEAFF. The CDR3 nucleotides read TGTGCCATCAGTGAGGCACCGTTGAGCCTGGGCACTGAAGCTTTCTTT.

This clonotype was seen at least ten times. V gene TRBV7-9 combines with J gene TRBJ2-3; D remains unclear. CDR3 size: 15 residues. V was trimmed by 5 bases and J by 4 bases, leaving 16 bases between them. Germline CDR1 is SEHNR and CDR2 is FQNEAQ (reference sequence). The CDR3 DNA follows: TGTGCCAGCAGCCCCCGGAAATTGGCGGCAGATACGCAGTATTTT. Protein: CASSPRKLAADTQYF.

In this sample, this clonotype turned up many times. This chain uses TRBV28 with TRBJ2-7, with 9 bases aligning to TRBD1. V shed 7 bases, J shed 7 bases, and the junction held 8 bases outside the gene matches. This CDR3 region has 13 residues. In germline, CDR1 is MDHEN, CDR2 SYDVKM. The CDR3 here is CASTLTGGLEQYF. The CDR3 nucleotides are TGTGCCAGCACTTTGACAGGGGGATTAGAGCAGTACTTC.

This chain's CDR3 is CASSSRASYEQYF. DNA for the CDR3: TGCGCCAGCAGCTCCCGGGCTTCCTACGAGCAGTACTTC. The chain couples TRBV5-1 to TRBJ2-7, with D unclear. The CDR3 consists of 13 residues. The germline gives CDR1 SGHRS, CDR2 YFSETQ. The V end lost 3 bases, the J end lost 1 base, and 8 bases lay between the germline ends.

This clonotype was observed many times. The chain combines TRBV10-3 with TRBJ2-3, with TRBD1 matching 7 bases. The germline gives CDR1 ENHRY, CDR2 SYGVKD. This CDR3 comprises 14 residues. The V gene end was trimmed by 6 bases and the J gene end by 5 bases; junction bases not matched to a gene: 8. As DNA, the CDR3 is TGTGCCATCAGCGGGACAGCGCTTGGAGATACGCAGTATTTT. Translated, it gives CAISGTALGDTQYF.

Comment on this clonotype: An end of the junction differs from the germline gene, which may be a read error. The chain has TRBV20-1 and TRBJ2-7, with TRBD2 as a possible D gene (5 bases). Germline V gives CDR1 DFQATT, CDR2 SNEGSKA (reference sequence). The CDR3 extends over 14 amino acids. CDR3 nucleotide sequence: TGCAGTGCTAGAGAGACTACGATTGTAGGTCAGACTTCCTTC. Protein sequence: CSARETTIVGQTSF.

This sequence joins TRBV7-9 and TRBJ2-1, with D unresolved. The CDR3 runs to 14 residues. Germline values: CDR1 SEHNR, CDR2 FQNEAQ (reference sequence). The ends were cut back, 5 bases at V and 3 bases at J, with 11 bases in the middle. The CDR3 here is CASSHALNYNEQFF. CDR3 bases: TGTGCCAGCAGCCACGCCCTCAACTACAATGAGCAGTTCTTC.

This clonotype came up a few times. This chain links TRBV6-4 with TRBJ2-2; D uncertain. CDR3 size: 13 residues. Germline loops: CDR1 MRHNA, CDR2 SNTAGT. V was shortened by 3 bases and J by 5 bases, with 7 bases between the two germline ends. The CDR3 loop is CASSEDGTGELFF. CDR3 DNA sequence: TGTGCCAGCAGTGAAGACGGAACCGGGGAGCTGTTTTTT.

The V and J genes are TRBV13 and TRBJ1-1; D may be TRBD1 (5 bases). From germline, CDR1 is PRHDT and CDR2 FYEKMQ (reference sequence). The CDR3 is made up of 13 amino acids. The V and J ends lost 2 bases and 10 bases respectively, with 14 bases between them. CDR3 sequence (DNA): TGTGCCAGCAGCTTAATCTCAGGGAGGCCAGCTTTCTTT. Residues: CASSLISGRPAFF.

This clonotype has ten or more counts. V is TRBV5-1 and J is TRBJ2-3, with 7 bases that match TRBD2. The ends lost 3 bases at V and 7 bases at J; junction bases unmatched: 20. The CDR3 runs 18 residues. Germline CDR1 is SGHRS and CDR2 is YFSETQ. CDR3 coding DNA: TGCGCCAGCAGCTGGGGCCGCGTTGACGGGGGACTACAGCATACGCAGTATTTT. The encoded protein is CASSWGRVDGGLQHTQYF.

The DNA for the CDR3 is TGTACCCGCAGTCCCGTCGAAGGGCGGGGGAAAAGCACAGATACGCAGTATTTT. Amino acid sequence: CTRSPVEGRGKSTDTQYF. The chain links TRBV2 to TRBJ2-3, with 7 bases identical to TRBD2. Germline V gene lookup returns CDR1 SNHLY and CDR2 FYNNEI. The length of the CDR3 is 18 residues.

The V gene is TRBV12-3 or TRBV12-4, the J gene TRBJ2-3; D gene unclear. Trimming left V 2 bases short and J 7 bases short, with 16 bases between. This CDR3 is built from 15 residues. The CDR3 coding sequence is TGTGCCAGCAGTTTAAAAGGGTCTCACCCCTATACGCAGTATTTT. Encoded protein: CASSLKGSHPYTQYF.

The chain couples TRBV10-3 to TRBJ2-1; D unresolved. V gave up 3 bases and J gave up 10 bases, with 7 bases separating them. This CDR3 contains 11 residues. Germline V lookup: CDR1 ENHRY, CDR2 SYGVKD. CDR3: CAISELSEQFF. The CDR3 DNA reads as TGTGCCATCAGTGAACTGTCAGAGCAGTTCTTC.